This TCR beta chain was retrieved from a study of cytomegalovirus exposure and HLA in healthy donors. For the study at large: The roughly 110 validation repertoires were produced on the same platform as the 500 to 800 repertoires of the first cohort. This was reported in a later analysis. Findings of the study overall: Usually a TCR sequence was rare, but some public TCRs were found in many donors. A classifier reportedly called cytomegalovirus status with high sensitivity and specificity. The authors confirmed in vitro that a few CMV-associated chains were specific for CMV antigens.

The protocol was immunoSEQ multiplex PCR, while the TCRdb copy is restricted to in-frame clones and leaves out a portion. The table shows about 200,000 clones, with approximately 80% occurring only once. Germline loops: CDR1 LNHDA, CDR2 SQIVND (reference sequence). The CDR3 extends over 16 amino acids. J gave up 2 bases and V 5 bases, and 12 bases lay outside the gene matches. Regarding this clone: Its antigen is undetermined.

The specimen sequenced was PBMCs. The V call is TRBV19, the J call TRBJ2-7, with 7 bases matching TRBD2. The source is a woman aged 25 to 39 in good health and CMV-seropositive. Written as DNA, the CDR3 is TGTGCCAGTAGTCCCTTTGCGGGAGCGCCCACCTACGAGCAGTACTTC. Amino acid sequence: CASSPFAGAPTYEQYF.